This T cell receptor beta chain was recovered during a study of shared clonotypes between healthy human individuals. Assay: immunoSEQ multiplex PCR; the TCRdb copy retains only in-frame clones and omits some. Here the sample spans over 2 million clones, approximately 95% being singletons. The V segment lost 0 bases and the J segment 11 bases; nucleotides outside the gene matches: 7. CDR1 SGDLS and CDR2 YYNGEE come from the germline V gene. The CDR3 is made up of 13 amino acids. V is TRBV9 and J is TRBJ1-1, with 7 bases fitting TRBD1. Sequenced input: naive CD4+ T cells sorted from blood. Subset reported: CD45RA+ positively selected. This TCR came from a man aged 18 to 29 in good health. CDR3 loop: CASSVGEGGRAFF. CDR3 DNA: TGTGCCAGCAGCGTAGGGGAAGGGGGCAGGGCTTTCTTT. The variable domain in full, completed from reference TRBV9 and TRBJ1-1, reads DSGVTQTPKHLITATGQRVTLRCSPRSGDLSVYWYQQSLDQGLQFLIQYYNGEERAKGNILERFSAQQFPDLHSELNLSSLELGDSALYFCASSVGEGGRAFFGQGTRLTVV.